The present T cell receptor beta chain was sequenced within a study of blood T cells in healthy people across ages. About this clonotype itself: What it binds is not known.

The study, taken as a whole, reports: Strong correlation linked observed beta diversity and percent naive T cells. When one million T cells were used, diversity estimates were thought to be underestimates.

Sample-barcoded 5' priming and a J-beta primer mix drove a second PCR of roughly 6 to 12 cycles. The template-switch adaptor was a 5' adaptor with 12 random nucleotides. It tagged each cDNA molecule. From the 5' RACE reads, TCRdb called clonotypes with MiXCR, one entry per CDR3 protein. The sample consists of hundreds of thousands of distinct CDR3 sequences, around 30% of them appearing once. This CDR3 contains 16 residues. Deletions cut 0 bases from V and 7 bases from J, with 16 bases between. The germline V gene encodes CDR1 LGHNA and CDR2 YSLEER. This chain uses TRBV4-3 with TRBJ1-5, with D tentatively TRBD1 (6 bases). Material for sequencing was blood. The TCR was taken from a woman in her sixties or seventies in good health. CDR3 DNA: TGCGCCAGCAGCCAAGATGGGGACACCCCGGGACAGCCCCAGCATTTT. This sequence encodes CASSQDGDTPGQPQHF.